This T cell receptor (beta chain) was recovered during a study of human T cells and chemical hapten exposure. Study overall: Sensitization was performed using 2% DPC on an approximately 2 cm by approximately 2 cm upper inner arm skin site. Study results and caveats: After DPC sensitization, TCRs above 1 in 1000 frequency showed no change.

Time point here: pre-sensitization, week 0. The treatment: therapeutic diphenylcyclopropenone sensitization with weekly scalp DPC. With regard to this clonotype: Its antigen remains unknown.

TCRdb reprocessed the RACE reads with MiXCR, giving one entry per CDR3 protein. The table lists under 200,000 distinct CDR3 sequences, around 30% of them singletons. The CDR3 length is 14 residues. Germline V lookup: CDR1 SGHRS, CDR2 YFSETQ. With 0 bases clipped from V and 3 bases from J, the junction kept 3 bases outside the gene matches. This chain joins TRBV5-1 and TRBJ2-7, with 7 bases aligning to TRBD1. Sequenced here: whole blood, sampled in connection with sensitization to the hapten diphenylcyclopropenone (DPC). This sequence originates from a woman under 40 with alopecia areata. Some clones in this sample may be carry-over from other donors' samples. The chain's CDR3 is CASSLEGGLYEQYF. The CDR3 DNA is TGCGCCAGCAGCTTGGAAGGGGGCCTCTACGAGCAGTACTTC.